The 28 T cell receptor beta chains listed next were all sequenced from one sample in a study of blood T cell repertoires in COVID-19. Using immunoSEQ multiplex PCR, the repertoire was profiled, and TCRdb retains in-frame clones only, with some absent. This table holds around 160,000 clones, 84% found once. Sequences were obtained from PBMCs or T cells enriched from blood (not recorded which). All receptors come from a woman aged 45-65 years who had been exposed to COVID-19.

This clone was seen a few times. The chain recombines TRBV6-6 with TRBJ2-7, with D possibly matching TRBD1 (6 bases). The CDR3 contains 17 residues. Trimming stripped 5 bases from V and 5 bases from J, with 25 bases between. Germline V gene lookup returns CDR1 MNHNY and CDR2 SVGAGI (reference sequence). DNA for the CDR3: TGTGCCAGCAGTCCAACCAGGGGAAGCCTGCCGTGGGACGAGCAGTACTTC. This encodes CASSPTRGSLPWDEQYF.

This clone was detected a few times. The chain links TRBV18 to TRBJ2-3; 13 bases agree with TRBD2. V was pared by 4 bases and J by 6 bases, with 4 bases of the junction left unmatched. This CDR3 has 15 amino acids. CDR1 is KGHSH and CDR2 is LQKENI in the germline V gene. DNA for the CDR3: TGTGCCAGCTCACTAGGGACTAGCGGGGCTGATACGCAGTATTTT. Translating it yields CASSLGTSGADTQYF.

The V and J genes are TRBV21-1 and TRBJ1-2; TRBD1 was called by the table and not checked on the DNA. TRBV21-1 is an annotated pseudogene. CDR3 length: 17 amino acids. DNA for the CDR3: TGTGCCAGCAGCAAAGTGCGACAGGGGATTGCTAACTATGGCTACACCTTC. Amino acid sequence: CASSKVRQGIANYGYTF.

The chain is built from TRBV12-3 or TRBV12-4 and TRBJ2-7; D is unresolved. V lost 3 bases to trimming and J lost 7 bases, with 7 bases between them. The CDR3 runs to 11 residues. Written as DNA, the CDR3 is TGTGCCAGCAGTTTCATAGATGAGCAGTACTTC. It codes for CASSFIDEQYF.

V usage is TRBV7-9 and J usage is TRBJ2-5; 10 nucleotides align to TRBD2. The CDR3 is 15 amino acids. V was clipped by 5 bases and J by 4 bases; unmatched bases: 7. The germline V gene encodes CDR1 SEHNR and CDR2 FQNEAQ (reference sequence). This chain's CDR3 is CASSPLAGVGETQYF. The DNA of the CDR3 is TGTGCCAGCAGCCCGCTAGCGGGAGTGGGAGAGACCCAGTACTTC. Drawing the rest from reference TRBV7-9 and TRBJ2-5, the complete variable domain is DTGVSQNPRHKITKRGQNVTFRCDPISEHNRLYWYRQTLGQGPEFLTYFQNEAQLEKSRLLSDRFSAERPKGSFSTLEIQRTEQGDSAMYLCASSPLAGVGETQYFGPGTRLLVL.

Concerning this clone: Mismatch with germline at one junction end may stem from a read error. The chain employs TRBV7-9 and TRBJ2-7; 9 nucleotides match TRBD1. This CDR3 comprises 15 residues. In germline, CDR1 is SEHNR, CDR2 FQNEAQ (reference sequence). DNA of the CDR3: TGTGCCAGCAGCTCATCCGGGACAGGGCCCTACAAGCAGTACTTC. Its translation: CASSSSGTGPYKQYF.

The rearrangement uses TRBV5-1 and TRBJ2-5, with D tentatively TRBD1 (5 bases). This CDR3 region has 13 residues. The germline CDR1 and CDR2 sequences are SGHRS and YFSETQ. V lost 3 bases and J 4 bases, leaving 10 bases between the germline ends. CDR3 DNA: TGCGCCAGCAGCTCAAGACAGCCAGAGACCCAGTACTTC. Translating gives CASSSRQPETQYF.

The chain uses TRBV7-9 and TRBJ2-1; TRBD1 matches 9 bases. Germline V gene sequence: CDR1 SEHNR, CDR2 FQNEAQ (reference sequence). CDR3 length equals 15 residues. The V segment lost 7 bases and the J segment 8 bases; nucleotides outside the gene matches: 12. CDR3 coding DNA: TGTGCCAGCACCCTGCTCGGGACAGGGACCCATGAGCAGTTCTTC. It translates to CASTLLGTGTHEQFF.

V gene TRBV7-2 combines with J gene TRBJ1-1; D not resolved. Germline CDR1 is SGHTA and CDR2 is FQGNSA. V was cut by 11 bases and J by 7 bases, with 14 bases left in between. The CDR3 is 11 residues long. This chain's CDR3 is CASRGSGEAFF. Here the CDR3 DNA reads TGTGCCTCTCGGGGTTCGGGTGAAGCTTTCTTT. The full variable domain, with the rest looked up from reference TRBV7-2 and TRBJ1-1, is GAGVSQSPSNKVTEKGKDVELRCDPISGHTALYWYRQSLGQGLEFLIYFQGNSAPDKSGLPSDRFSAERTGGSVSTLTIQRTQQEDSAVYLCASRGSGEAFFGQGTRLTVV.

Points on this clone: Different DNA sequences within this sample yield the same CDR3. This chain uses TRBV27 with TRBJ1-2; no clear D gene. The CDR3 length is 13 residues. Germline V gene lookup returns CDR1 MNHEY and CDR2 SMNVEV (reference sequence). Trimming took 2 bases from V and 0 from J, leaving 4 bases between them. CDR3 sequence reads: CASSLAANYGYTF. The CDR3 DNA is TGTGCCAGCAGTTTAGCGGCTAACTATGGCTACACCTTC.

The gene calls are TRBV19 and TRBJ1-1, with D possibly matching TRBD1 (6 bases). The CDR3 runs to 15 residues. The germline gives CDR1 LNHDA, CDR2 SQIVND (reference sequence). Between the trimmed V and J ends, which lost 4 bases and 5 bases, there was a span of 17 bases. CDR3 in DNA: TGTGCCAGTAGTACAGGGACAATCCTGGGGACTGAAGCTTTCTTT. Its protein product is CASSTGTILGTEAFF.

This chain uses TRBV7-2 with TRBJ2-5; 9 bases line up with TRBD1. Germline V CDR1 and CDR2: SGHTA, FQGNSA. V lost 5 bases, J lost 4 bases, and 5 bases stayed unmatched. This CDR3 is built from 14 residues. The CDR3 bases are TGTGCCAGCAGCCGCGGACAGGGGACAGAGACCCAGTACTTC. This codes for CASSRGQGTETQYF. The whole variable domain, filled in from reference TRBV7-2 and TRBJ2-5, reads GAGVSQSPSNKVTEKGKDVELRCDPISGHTALYWYRQSLGQGLEFLIYFQGNSAPDKSGLPSDRFSAERTGGSVSTLTIQRTQQEDSAVYLCASSRGQGTETQYFGPGTRLLVL.

The chain joins TRBV27 to TRBJ1-1, with no clear D. Trimming shortened V by 5 bases and J by 0 bases, and 7 bases separated the two germline ends. Germline V CDR1 and CDR2: MNHEY, SMNVEV (reference sequence). The CDR3 totals 13 residues. CDR3 bases: TGTGCCAGCAGTCTCCAGATGAACACTGAAGCTTTCTTT. Translated, it gives CASSLQMNTEAFF.

This chain links TRBV4-3 with TRBJ2-3; TRBD1 might be the D (5 bases). The V gene's germline CDR1 is LGHNA and CDR2 YSLEER. There are 15 residues in the CDR3. V dropped 0 bases and J dropped 0 bases, with 7 bases sitting between them. The CDR3 loop is CASSQDPGSTDTQYF. The DNA for the CDR3 is TGCGCCAGCAGCCAAGATCCAGGGAGCACAGATACGCAGTATTTT.

V gene TRBV6-4 combines with J gene TRBJ2-3; TRBD2 matches at 11 bases. The CDR3 has 15 amino acids. Germline trimming cut 4 bases from V and 6 bases from J; bases unmatched to any gene: 6. CDR1 MRHNA and CDR2 SNTAGT come from the germline V gene. As DNA, the CDR3 is TGTGCCAGCAGTGGAACTAGCGGGGGATCTGATACGCAGTATTTT. Translated: CASSGTSGGSDTQYF.

This chain links TRBV4-1 with TRBJ2-7; 12 bases are a match to TRBD2. Germline-derived CDR1 and CDR2 are MGHRA and YSYEKL. Trimming cost V 6 bases and J 5 bases; bases outside gene matches: 8. This CDR3 is 15 amino acids long. The CDR3 bases are TGCGCCAGCAGTCGACTAGCGGGGGCCCGCCACGAGCAGTACTTC. As protein: CASSRLAGARHEQYF.

This clone was detected only a few times. The chain joins TRBV5-6 to TRBJ2-6, with D hard to call. CDR1 and CDR2 from the germline V gene are SGHDT and YYEEEE. V dropped 3 bases and J dropped 0 bases, with 7 bases sitting between them. The CDR3 length is 15 residues. For the CDR3, the DNA is TGTGCCAGCAGCTCGTACAGCTCTGGGGCCAACGTCCTGACTTTC. Residues: CASSSYSSGANVLTF.

The count of this clone is one. This chain uses TRBV5-1 with TRBJ1-2, with 11 bases aligning to TRBD1. Germline CDR1 SGHRS, CDR2 YFSETQ. This CDR3 has 13 residues. The junction had 2 bases not matched to a gene; V was cut back by 4 bases and J by 6 bases. CDR3 residues: CASSEGQGDGYTF. CDR3 nucleotides: TGCGCCAGCAGCGAGGGACAGGGGGATGGCTACACCTTC.

The chain joins TRBV7-2 to TRBJ2-1, with 10 bases aligning to TRBD2. This CDR3 region has 16 residues. The V gene end was trimmed by 1 base and the J gene end by 2 bases; junction bases not matched to a gene: 2. Germline CDR1 reads SGHTA; CDR2 reads FQGNSA. The CDR3 DNA is TGTGCCAGCAGCTTAGATCTAGCGGGAGCCTACAATGAGCAGTTCTTC. Its protein is CASSLDLAGAYNEQFF.

The chain combines TRBV10-3 with TRBJ2-3, with TRBD2 identical over 8 bases. Germline trimming cut 7 bases from V and 0 bases from J; bases unmatched to any gene: 9. The CDR3 loop spans 16 amino acids. CDR1 and CDR2 (germline): ENHRY, SYGVKD. CDR3 sequence reads: CAITGASGFSTDTQYF. Written as DNA, the CDR3 is TGTGCCATCACGGGGGCTAGCGGGTTTAGCACAGATACGCAGTATTTT.

The genes are TRBV4-1 and TRBJ1-4; TRBD1 matches 7 bases. V trimming: 4 bases; J trimming: 4 bases; junction bases outside the gene matches: 9. The germline V gene encodes CDR1 MGHRA and CDR2 YSYEKL. This CDR3 region has 16 residues. CDR3 sequence: CASSLLPGQLNEKLFF. The DNA of the CDR3 is TGCGCCAGCAGCCTCTTACCGGGACAGCTTAATGAAAAACTGTTTTTT.

This rearrangement joins TRBV9 to TRBJ2-5, with D maybe TRBD1 (6 bases). Germline V gives CDR1 SGDLS, CDR2 YYNGEE. The CDR3 totals 14 residues. Trimming took off 4 bases at V and 3 bases at J, with 13 bases between the two ends. The CDR3: CASSSGHKKETQYF. DNA of the CDR3: TGTGCCAGCAGCTCGGGACATAAAAAAGAGACCCAGTACTTC.

The V and J genes are TRBV10-3 and TRBJ2-3; D unresolved. V lost 8 bases and J 2 bases, leaving 8 bases between the germline ends. The CDR3 is 12 amino acids. From germline, CDR1 is ENHRY and CDR2 SYGVKD. The CDR3: CAIARNTDTQYF. The DNA of the CDR3 is TGTGCCATCGCGCGTAACACAGATACGCAGTATTTT.

This clone was picked up one time. The genes are TRBV6-4 and TRBJ1-6; 7 positions match TRBD1. The V segment lost 0 bases and the J segment 10 bases; nucleotides outside the gene matches: 15. The CDR3 has 18 residues. CDR1 MRHNA and CDR2 SNTAGT come from the germline V gene. CDR3 sequence reads: CASSDSAAGGVSRSPLHF. The CDR3 coding sequence is TGTGCCAGCAGTGACTCCGCCGCAGGGGGTGTATCTCGATCACCCCTCCACTTT.

V is TRBV7-2 and J is TRBJ2-3; 7 nucleotides line up with TRBD2. The CDR3 extends over 16 amino acids. Unmatched junction bases numbered 8, after V lost 1 base and J lost 4 bases. Germline-derived CDR1 and CDR2 are SGHTA and FQGNSA. CDR3 loop: CASSLGAGAGADTQYF. CDR3 DNA: TGTGCCAGCAGCTTAGGTGCGGGAGCTGGGGCAGATACGCAGTATTTT. Complete variable domain (other parts from reference TRBV7-2 and TRBJ2-3): GAGVSQSPSNKVTEKGKDVELRCDPISGHTALYWYRQSLGQGLEFLIYFQGNSAPDKSGLPSDRFSAERTGGSVSTLTIQRTQQEDSAVYLCASSLGAGAGADTQYFGPGTRLTVL.

The chain employs TRBV19 and TRBJ1-1, with 8 bases aligning to TRBD1. The J segment lost 4 bases and the V segment lost 2 bases, leaving 6 bases of the junction unmatched. Per the germline V gene, CDR1 is LNHDA and CDR2 is SQIVND (reference sequence). This CDR3 region has 15 residues. The CDR3 loop is CASSIPGGAPTEAFF. The CDR3 coding sequence is TGTGCCAGTAGTATACCAGGGGGCGCCCCCACTGAAGCTTTCTTT.

The V call is TRBV6-5, the J call TRBJ1-3; the match to TRBD1 covers 7 bases. Germline CDR1 reads MNHEY; CDR2 reads SVGAGI. This CDR3 has 14 amino acids. Trimming removed 3 bases from V and 4 bases from J; junction bases left unmatched: 3. Here the CDR3 DNA reads TGTGCCAGCAGTTATCGAGGGGGCGGAAACACCATATATTTT. The encoded protein is CASSYRGGGNTIYF.

The rearrangement links TRBV19 to TRBJ2-7, with 12 positions matching TRBD2. CDR1 LNHDA and CDR2 SQIVND come from the germline V gene (reference sequence). V shed 6 bases and J 3 bases; nucleotides not matched to a gene: 3. This CDR3 is built from 14 residues. The CDR3 sequence is CASRETSGSYEQYF. The CDR3 bases are TGTGCCAGTAGAGAGACTAGCGGGAGCTACGAGCAGTACTTC.